These 20 T cell receptor beta chains share one sample of origin, sequenced in a study of blood T cell repertoires in COVID-19. The data were produced by immunoSEQ multiplex PCR, yet TCRdb's version contains in-frame clones alone and is incomplete. Of fewer than 400,000 clones in the sample, about 92% are singletons; the top ten hold under 20%. The sequenced sample consisted of PBMCs or T cells enriched from blood (not recorded which). The source is a woman younger than 45 who had recovered from COVID-19.

The chain carries TRBV7-2 and TRBJ1-6, with D unclear. The CDR3 contains 15 residues. Per the germline V gene, CDR1 is SGHTA and CDR2 is FQGNSA. The V end was cut by 5 bases, the J end by 10 bases, with 18 bases between. CDR3 DNA sequence: TGTGCCAGCAGCGTTGGATCCGAGAGGAGGTCACCCCTCCACTTT. Protein product: CASSVGSERRSPLHF. The full variable domain, its missing parts supplied by reference TRBV7-2 and TRBJ1-6, is GAGVSQSPSNKVTEKGKDVELRCDPISGHTALYWYRQSLGQGLEFLIYFQGNSAPDKSGLPSDRFSAERTGGSVSTLTIQRTQQEDSAVYLCASSVGSERRSPLHFGNGTRLTVT.

This CDR3 is CASSQDREGQGATEAFF. The CDR3 DNA is TGTGCCAGCAGCCAAGATAGGGAGGGACAGGGGGCCACTGAAGCTTTCTTT. This rearrangement joins TRBV4-2 to TRBJ1-1, with 12 bases identical to TRBD1. Germline CDR1 reads LGHNA; CDR2 reads YNFKEQ. This CDR3 contains 17 residues. V was clipped by 0 bases and J by 4 bases; unmatched bases: 6.

On this clone itself: This specimen includes other DNA sequences encoding the same CDR3. V and J are TRBV28 and TRBJ1-2; D uncertain. Germline V CDR1 and CDR2: MDHEN, SYDVKM. V lost 3 bases and J lost 2, with 7 bases in between. The length of the CDR3 is 13 residues. CDR3: CASSFSQNYGYTF. The CDR3 region has the DNA TGTGCCAGCAGTTTCTCGCAGAACTATGGCTACACCTTC.

In this sample, this clone turned up once. The genes are TRBV2 and TRBJ2-5; D perhaps matches TRBD2 (5 bases). V lost 9 bases to trimming and J lost 5 bases, with 16 bases between them. Germline CDR1 is SNHLY and CDR2 is FYNNEI. The CDR3 extends over 13 amino acids. For the CDR3, the DNA is TGTGCCAGTCGGCGGGCGGGCTGGGAGACCCAGTACTTC. Amino acid sequence: CASRRAGWETQYF. Supplemented by reference TRBV2 and TRBJ2-5, the full variable domain reads EPEVTQTPSHQVTQMGQEVILRCVPISNHLYFYWYRQILGQKVEFLVSFYNNEISEKSEIFDDQFSVERPDGSNFTLKIRSTKLEDSAMYFCASRRAGWETQYFGPGTRLLVL.

V usage is TRBV11-2 and J usage is TRBJ2-3, with D possibly being TRBD2 (6 bases). Germline CDR1 SGHAT, CDR2 FQNNGV. V was shortened by 1 base and J by 1 base, with 9 bases between the two germline ends. This CDR3 has 15 amino acids. The CDR3 nucleotides are TGTGCCAGCAGCTTAGGACTAGGCGGCACAGATACGCAGTATTTT. Translating it yields CASSLGLGGTDTQYF.

V usage is TRBV28 and J usage is TRBJ2-1; no firm D call. The length of the CDR3 is 13 residues. Deletions cut 3 bases from V and 3 bases from J, with 6 bases between. Germline-derived CDR1 and CDR2 are MDHEN and SYDVKM. CDR3 protein: CASSFVSYNEQFF. The CDR3 nucleotides are TGTGCCAGCAGTTTTGTCAGCTACAATGAGCAGTTCTTC.

The chain employs TRBV15 and TRBJ2-2, with a weak D call TRBD1 (5 bases). The CDR3 contains 15 residues. The V and J ends lost 3 bases and 6 bases respectively, with 14 bases between them. Germline CDR1 reads LNHNV; CDR2 reads YYDKDF (reference sequence). CDR3 sequence (DNA): TGTGCCACCAGCAGCCACCAGGGTCTACCCGGGGAGCTGTTTTTT. Translating gives CATSSHQGLPGELFF.

This sequence joins TRBV7-8 and TRBJ2-1; D remains unclear. The CDR3 is made up of 16 amino acids. CDR1 is SGHVS and CDR2 is FQNEAQ in the germline V gene. V lost 1 base to trimming and J lost 0 bases, with 10 bases between them. The CDR3 sequence is CASSLGGASSYNEQFF. CDR3 nucleotide sequence: TGTGCCAGCAGCTTAGGCGGAGCATCCTCCTACAATGAGCAGTTCTTC.

This chain joins TRBV19 and TRBJ2-7; D is ambiguous. From germline, CDR1 is LNHDA and CDR2 SQIVND (reference sequence). There are 14 residues in the CDR3. The ends were cut back, 1 base at V and 1 base at J, with 8 bases in the middle. The CDR3 reads CASSIGLTSYEQYF. The CDR3 DNA reads TGTGCCAGTAGTATAGGGCTGACATCCTACGAGCAGTACTTC. The full variable domain, in which reference TRBV19 and TRBJ2-7 provide the parts outside the CDR3, is DGGITQSPKYLFRKEGQNVTLSCEQNLNHDAMYWYRQDPGQGLRLIYYSQIVNDFQKGDIAEGYSVSREKKESFPLTVTSAQKNPTAFYLCASSIGLTSYEQYFGPGTRLTVT.

The chain joins TRBV7-2 to TRBJ2-1, with D possibly being TRBD1 (8 bases). The CDR3 runs to 13 residues. The ends were cut back, 9 bases at V and 4 bases at J, with 13 bases in the middle. Germline CDR1 is SGHTA and CDR2 is FQGNSA. The CDR3 loop is CASLQGGYNEQFF. CDR3 DNA sequence: TGTGCCAGTCTACAGGGGGGGTACAATGAGCAGTTCTTC.

V and J are TRBV9 and TRBJ2-1, with D hard to call. Germline CDR1 is SGDLS and CDR2 is YYNGEE. Trimming took 0 bases from V and 7 from J, leaving 5 bases between them. The CDR3 length is 12 residues. The CDR3 region is CASSVDRNEQFF. Written as DNA, the CDR3 is TGTGCCAGCAGCGTAGATCGGAATGAGCAGTTCTTC.

In its sample, this clone was seen a few times. The gene calls are TRBV28 and TRBJ1-2; D is undetermined. The CDR3 consists of 15 residues. Germline V gene lookup returns CDR1 MDHEN and CDR2 SYDVKM. The V end lost 3 bases, the J end lost 5 bases, and 16 bases lay between the germline ends. CDR3 sequence: CASSFGVRQIYGYTF. As DNA, the CDR3 is TGTGCCAGCAGTTTCGGTGTCAGGCAGATTTATGGCTACACCTTC.

The chain joins TRBV28 to TRBJ2-2, with 8 bases aligning to TRBD2. V was clipped by 5 bases and J by 0 bases; unmatched bases: 5. The CDR3 runs 16 residues. From germline, CDR1 is MDHEN and CDR2 SYDVKM. The CDR3, as DNA: TGTGCCAGCAGTCCCGGGGGACTAGCGAACACCGGGGAGCTGTTTTTT. Its translation: CASSPGGLANTGELFF.

The chain is built from TRBV7-9 and TRBJ2-1; D perhaps matches TRBD1 (6 bases). Germline CDR1 reads SEHNR; CDR2 reads FQNEAQ (reference sequence). The CDR3 extends over 11 amino acids. V was trimmed by 6 bases and J by 8 bases, leaving 8 bases between them. CDR3 protein: CASRQGHEQFF. The CDR3 nucleotides read TGTGCCAGCAGACAGGGACATGAGCAGTTCTTC.

The J gene is TRBJ1-5, the V gene TRBV18; weak D call: TRBD1 (5 bases). V was cut by 3 bases and J by 0 bases, with 9 bases left in between. Germline loops: CDR1 KGHSH, CDR2 LQKENI. There are 15 residues in the CDR3. The CDR3, as DNA: TGTGCCAGCTCACCGACAGCTTATAGCAATCAGCCCCAGCATTTT. It is translated as CASSPTAYSNQPQHF.

CDR3 DNA: TGTGCCAGCAACTCGGGTTATGGTGAGCAGTTCTTC. Encoded protein: CASNSGYGEQFF. This chain connects TRBV27 to TRBJ2-1; D gene ambiguous. Looked up from germline, CDR1 is MNHEY and CDR2 is SMNVEV (reference sequence). V was pared by 7 bases and J by 9 bases, with 13 bases between. CDR3 length: 12 amino acids.

The CDR3 bases are TGTGCCAGCAGCCCTGGAGGGGCGGGGAACATTCAGTACTTC. As protein: CASSPGGAGNIQYF. The gene calls are TRBV11-3 and TRBJ2-4; tentative D call: TRBD2 (6 bases). Germline V gene data show CDR1 as SGHNT and CDR2 as YENEEA. Trimming removed 5 bases at V and 7 bases at J, with 15 bases between. The CDR3 totals 14 residues.

The gene calls are TRBV11-1 and TRBJ2-7; a weak D match, TRBD2 (6 bases). Per the germline V gene, CDR1 is SGHAT and CDR2 is FQDESV (reference sequence). CDR3 size: 13 residues. Deletions cut 5 bases from V and 4 bases from J, with 12 bases between. The CDR3 loop reads CASSPSGRYEQYF. In DNA, the CDR3 is TGTGCCAGCAGCCCGAGTGGGAGGTACGAGCAGTACTTC. Together with reference TRBV11-1 and TRBJ2-7, the CDR3 gives the full variable domain: EAEVAQSPRYKITEKSQAVAFWCDPISGHATLYWYRQILGQGPELLVQFQDESVVDDSQLPKDRFSAERLKGVDSTLKIQPAELGDSAMYLCASSPSGRYEQYFGPGTRLTVT.

V and J are TRBV7-2 and TRBJ1-6; D remains ambiguous. The CDR3 totals 15 residues. Trimming shortened V by 1 base and J by 9 bases, and 13 bases separated the two germline ends. CDR1 is SGHTA and CDR2 is FQGNSA in the germline V gene. The CDR3 DNA sequence: TGTGCCAGCAGCTTAGATGGAGGAGCGAGTTCACCCCTCCACTTT. This translates into CASSLDGGASSPLHF.

V gene TRBV4-1 combines with J gene TRBJ1-1; D not resolved. The CDR3 extends over 13 amino acids. CDR1 is MGHRA, CDR2 YSYEKL, per germline. V gave up 0 bases and J gave up 7 bases, with 9 bases separating them. The CDR3 region has the DNA TGCGCCAGCAGCCAAGACCCCGGTTTTGAAGCTTTCTTT. This gives the protein CASSQDPGFEAFF.